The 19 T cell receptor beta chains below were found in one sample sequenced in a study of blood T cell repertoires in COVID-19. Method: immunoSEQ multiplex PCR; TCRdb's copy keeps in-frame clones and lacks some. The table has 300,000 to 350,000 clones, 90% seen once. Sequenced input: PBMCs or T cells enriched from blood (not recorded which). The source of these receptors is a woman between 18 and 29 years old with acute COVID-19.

CDR3 sequence reads: CASTQEETQYF. CDR3 DNA sequence: TGTGCCAGCACCCAAGAGGAGACCCAGTACTTC. The chain employs TRBV21-1 and TRBJ2-5; the table calls TRBD2, which could not be checked here. TRBV21-1 is described as a pseudogene. The CDR3 is 11 residues long.

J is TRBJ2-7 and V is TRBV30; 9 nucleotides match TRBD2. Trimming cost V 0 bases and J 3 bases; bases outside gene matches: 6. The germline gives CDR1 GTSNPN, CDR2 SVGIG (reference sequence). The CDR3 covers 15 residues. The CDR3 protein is CAWSVFLAGLYEQYF. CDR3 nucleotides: TGTGCCTGGAGTGTATTCCTAGCGGGACTCTACGAGCAGTACTTC.

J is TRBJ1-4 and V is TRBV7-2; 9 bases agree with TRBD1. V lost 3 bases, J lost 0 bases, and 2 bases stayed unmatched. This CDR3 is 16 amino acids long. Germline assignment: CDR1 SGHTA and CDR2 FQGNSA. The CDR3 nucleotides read TGTGCCAGCAGCTTGAGGGACAGGGCAACTAATGAAAAACTGTTTTTT. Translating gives CASSLRDRATNEKLFF.

In DNA form, the CDR3 reads TGCGCCAGCAGCTTGGACAGGGGGTCGGATGAGCAGTTCTTC. It encodes CASSLDRGSDEQFF. The genes are TRBV5-1 and TRBJ2-1, with 8 nucleotides matching TRBD1. With 0 bases clipped from V and 8 bases from J, the junction kept 4 bases outside the gene matches. This CDR3 has 14 residues. The germline V gene has CDR1 SGHRS and CDR2 YFSETQ.

The CDR3 coding sequence is TGTGCCAGCTCACCACTCCAGGGGGTCGACTATGGCTACACCTTC. Its translation is CASSPLQGVDYGYTF. This chain connects TRBV18 to TRBJ1-2; 7 bases match TRBD1. Trimming at V came to 1 base and at J to 3 bases, leaving 5 bases not matched to a gene. Germline CDR1 reads KGHSH; CDR2 reads LQKENI. CDR3 size: 15 residues.

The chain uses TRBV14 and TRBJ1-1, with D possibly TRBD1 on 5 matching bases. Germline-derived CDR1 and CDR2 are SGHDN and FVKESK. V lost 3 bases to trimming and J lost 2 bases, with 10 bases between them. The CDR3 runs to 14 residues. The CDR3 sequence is CASSHGGINTEAFF. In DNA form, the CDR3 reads TGTGCCAGCAGCCATGGGGGGATAAACACTGAAGCTTTCTTT.

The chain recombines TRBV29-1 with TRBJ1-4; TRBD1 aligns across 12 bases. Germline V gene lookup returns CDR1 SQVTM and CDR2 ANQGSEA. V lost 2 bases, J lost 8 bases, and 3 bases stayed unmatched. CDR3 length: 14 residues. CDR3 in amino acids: CSVEPGQGAEKLFF. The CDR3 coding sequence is TGCAGCGTTGAACCGGGACAGGGGGCAGAAAAACTGTTTTTT. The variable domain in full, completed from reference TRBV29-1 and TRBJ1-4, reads SAVISQKPSRDICQRGTSLTIQCQVDSQVTMMFWYRQQPGQSLTLIATANQGSEATYESGFVIDKFPISRPNLTFSTLTVSNMSPEDSSIYLCSVEPGQGAEKLFFGSGTQLSVL.

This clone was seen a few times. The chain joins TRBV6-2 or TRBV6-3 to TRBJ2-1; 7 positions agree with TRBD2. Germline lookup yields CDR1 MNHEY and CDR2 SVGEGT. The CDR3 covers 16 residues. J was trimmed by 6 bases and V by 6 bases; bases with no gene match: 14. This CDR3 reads CASSPLIGRAPNEQFF. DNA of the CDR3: TGTGCCAGCAGCCCATTGATAGGGAGGGCCCCCAATGAGCAGTTCTTC.

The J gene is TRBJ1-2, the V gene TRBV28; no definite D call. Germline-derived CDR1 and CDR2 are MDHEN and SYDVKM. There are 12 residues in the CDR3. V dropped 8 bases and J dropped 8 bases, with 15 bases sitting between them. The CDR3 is CASFLTAAGYTF. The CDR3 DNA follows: TGTGCCAGCTTTTTAACAGCAGCCGGCTACACCTTC.

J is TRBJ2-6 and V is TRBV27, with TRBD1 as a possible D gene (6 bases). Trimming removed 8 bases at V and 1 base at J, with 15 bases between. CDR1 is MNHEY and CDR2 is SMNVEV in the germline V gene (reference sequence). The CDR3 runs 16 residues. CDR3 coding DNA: TGTGCCAGCCGGACCCTAGGGGGATCTGGGGCCAACGTCCTGACTTTC. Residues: CASRTLGGSGANVLTF.

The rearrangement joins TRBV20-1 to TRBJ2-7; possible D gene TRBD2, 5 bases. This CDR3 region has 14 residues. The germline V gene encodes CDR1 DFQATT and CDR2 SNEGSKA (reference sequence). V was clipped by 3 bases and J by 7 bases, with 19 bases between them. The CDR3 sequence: CSASRGSPSWEQYF. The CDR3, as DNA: TGCAGTGCTAGTCGGGGAAGCCCCTCCTGGGAGCAGTACTTC.

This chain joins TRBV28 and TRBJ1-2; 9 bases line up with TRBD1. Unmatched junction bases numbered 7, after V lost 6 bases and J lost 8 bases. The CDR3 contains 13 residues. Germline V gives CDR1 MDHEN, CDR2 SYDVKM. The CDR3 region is CASSLDRGNGYTF. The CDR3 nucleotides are TGTGCCAGCAGCCTAGACAGGGGGAACGGCTACACCTTC.

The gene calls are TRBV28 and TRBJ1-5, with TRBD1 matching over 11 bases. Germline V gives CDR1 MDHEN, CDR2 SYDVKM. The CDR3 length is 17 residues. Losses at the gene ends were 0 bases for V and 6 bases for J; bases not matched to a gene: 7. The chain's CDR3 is CASSLWDRGPGVQPQHF. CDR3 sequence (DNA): TGTGCCAGCAGTTTATGGGACAGGGGGCCTGGGGTTCAGCCCCAGCATTTT.

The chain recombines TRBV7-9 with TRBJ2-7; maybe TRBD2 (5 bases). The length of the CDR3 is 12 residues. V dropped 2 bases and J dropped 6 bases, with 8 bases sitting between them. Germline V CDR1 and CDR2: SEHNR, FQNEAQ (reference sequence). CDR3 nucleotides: TGTGCCAGCAGCTTACGGGGAAGCGAGCAGTACTTC. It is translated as CASSLRGSEQYF.

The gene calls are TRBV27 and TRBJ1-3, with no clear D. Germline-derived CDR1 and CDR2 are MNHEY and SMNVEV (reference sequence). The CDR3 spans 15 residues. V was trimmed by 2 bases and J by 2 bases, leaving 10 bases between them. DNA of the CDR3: TGTGCCAGCAGTTTAGAACGGGGTACTGGAAACACCATATATTTT. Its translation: CASSLERGTGNTIYF.

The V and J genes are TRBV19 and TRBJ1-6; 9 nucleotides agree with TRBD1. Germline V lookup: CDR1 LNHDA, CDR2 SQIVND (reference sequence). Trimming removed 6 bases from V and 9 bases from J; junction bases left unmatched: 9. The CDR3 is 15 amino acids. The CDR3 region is CASSGTGGVGSPLHF. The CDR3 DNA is TGTGCCAGTAGCGGAACAGGGGGCGTTGGTTCACCCCTCCACTTT.

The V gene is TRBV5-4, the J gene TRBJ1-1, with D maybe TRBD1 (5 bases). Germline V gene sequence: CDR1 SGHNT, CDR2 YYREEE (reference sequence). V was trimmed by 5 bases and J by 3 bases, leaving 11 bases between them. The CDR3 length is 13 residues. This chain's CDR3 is CASRLGVHTEAFF. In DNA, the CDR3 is TGTGCCAGCAGGCTAGGGGTGCACACTGAAGCTTTCTTT. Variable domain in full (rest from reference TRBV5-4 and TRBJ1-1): ETGVTQSPTHLIKTRGQQVTLRCSSQSGHNTVSWYQQALGQGPQFIFQYYREEENGRGNFPPRFSGLQFPNYSSELNVNALELDDSALYLCASRLGVHTEAFFGQGTRLTVV.

CDR3 bases: TGTGCCAGCTGCCCCCATTTCCGGGACAAACAAGAGACCCAGTACTTC. This gives the protein CASCPHFRDKQETQYF. The chain has TRBV27 and TRBJ2-5; maybe TRBD1 (6 bases). The V end was cut by 8 bases, the J end by 2 bases, with 21 bases between. The CDR3 covers 16 residues. Germline V lookup: CDR1 MNHEY, CDR2 SMNVEV (reference sequence).

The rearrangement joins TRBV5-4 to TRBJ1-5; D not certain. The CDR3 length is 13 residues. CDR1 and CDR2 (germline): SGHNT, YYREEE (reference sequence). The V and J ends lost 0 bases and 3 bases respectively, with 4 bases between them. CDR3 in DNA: TGTGCCAGCAGCTTGGACAACAATCAGCCCCAGCATTTT. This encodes CASSLDNNQPQHF.